These 6 T cell receptor beta chains originate from one sample sequenced in a study of cytomegalovirus exposure and HLA in healthy donors. Primers: 60 Vbeta forward and 13 Jbeta reverse. Method: immunoSEQ multiplex PCR; TCRdb's copy keeps in-frame clones and lacks some. The top ten clones hold around 8.1% of a sample with 130,000 or so clones, approximately 85% of them seen once. Sequencing input: PBMCs. Receptors were obtained from a woman aged 45 to 65 in good health and CMV-seropositive.

The rearrangement uses TRBV5-4 and TRBJ2-1; 11 bases line up with TRBD2. The CDR3 has 16 amino acids. Trimming took 0 bases from V and 3 from J; bases not matched to a gene: 2. Germline CDR1 is SGHNT and CDR2 is YYREEE (reference sequence). The CDR3 region is CASSLDGTSGYNEQFF. The CDR3 DNA reads TGTGCCAGCAGCTTGGATGGGACTAGCGGCTACAATGAGCAGTTCTTC.

The genes are TRBV7-9 and TRBJ1-1, with D tentatively TRBD1 (6 bases). Trimming cost V 5 bases and J 3 bases, with 10 bases left between them. The CDR3 length is 13 residues. In germline, CDR1 is SEHNR, CDR2 FQNEAQ (reference sequence). CDR3 in amino acids: CASSEGGDTEAFF. Here the CDR3 DNA reads TGTGCCAGCAGCGAAGGGGGGGACACTGAAGCTTTCTTT.

This chain uses TRBV15 with TRBJ2-2; TRBD1 might be the D (6 bases). The V end was cut by 1 base, the J end by 3 bases, with 9 bases between. The germline V gene encodes CDR1 LNHNV and CDR2 YYDKDF (reference sequence). This CDR3 contains 15 residues. The CDR3 loop reads CATSRGRGDTGELFF. The CDR3 nucleotides read TGTGCCACCAGCAGAGGCAGGGGAGACACCGGGGAGCTGTTTTTT. The full variable domain, completed using reference TRBV15 and TRBJ2-2, is DAMVIQNPRYQVTQFGKPVTLSCSQTLNHNVMYWYQQKSSQAPKLLFHYYDKDFNNEADTPDNFQSRRPNTSFCFLDIRSPGLGDTAMYLCATSRGRGDTGELFFGEGSRLTVL.

The V gene is TRBV28, the J gene TRBJ2-5, with D possibly matching TRBD2 (6 bases). The germline V gene encodes CDR1 MDHEN and CDR2 SYDVKM. Trimming cost V 3 bases and J 13 bases, with 18 bases left between them. This CDR3 has 13 amino acids. In DNA form, the CDR3 reads TGTGCCAGCAGTTTCGCTTTTAGGCGGGGAACGTACTTC. It translates to CASSFAFRRGTYF.

To note about this clone: A junction boundary mismatches the germline segment, possibly from a read error. CDR3 loop: CSSSLPSVPYEQYF. CDR3 sequence (DNA): TGTTCCAGCAGCTTACCGAGCGTACCCTACGAGCAGTACTTC. V is TRBV7-9 and J is TRBJ2-7; the D is unclear. CDR1 is SEHNR, CDR2 FQNEAQ, per germline (reference sequence). There are 14 residues in the CDR3.

The V gene is TRBV7-2, the J gene TRBJ2-1; a possible D gene is TRBD1 (5 bases). The germline V gene has CDR1 SGHTA and CDR2 FQGNSA. V was pared by 2 bases and J by 5 bases, with 13 bases between. This CDR3 region has 15 residues. For the CDR3, the DNA is TGTGCCAGCAGCTTAACTCTGGGGCAGGACAATGAGCAGTTCTTC. It yields the protein CASSLTLGQDNEQFF.